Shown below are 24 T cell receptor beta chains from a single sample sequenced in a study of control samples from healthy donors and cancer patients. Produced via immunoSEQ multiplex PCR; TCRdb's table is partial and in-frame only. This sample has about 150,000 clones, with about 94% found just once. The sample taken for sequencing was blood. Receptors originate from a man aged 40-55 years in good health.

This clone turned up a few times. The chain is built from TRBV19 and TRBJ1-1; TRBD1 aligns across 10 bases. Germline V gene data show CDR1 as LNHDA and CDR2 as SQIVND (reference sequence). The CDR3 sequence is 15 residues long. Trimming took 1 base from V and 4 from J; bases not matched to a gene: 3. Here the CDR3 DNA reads TGTGCCAGTAGTATAGCAGACAGGGGGCCCACTGAAGCTTTCTTT. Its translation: CASSIADRGPTEAFF.

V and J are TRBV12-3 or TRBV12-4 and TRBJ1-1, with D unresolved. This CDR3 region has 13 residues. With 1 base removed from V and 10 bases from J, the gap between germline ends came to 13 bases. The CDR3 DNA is TGTGCCAGCAGTTTAGTATTCCGGCGTGGAGCTTTCTTT. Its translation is CASSLVFRRGAFF.

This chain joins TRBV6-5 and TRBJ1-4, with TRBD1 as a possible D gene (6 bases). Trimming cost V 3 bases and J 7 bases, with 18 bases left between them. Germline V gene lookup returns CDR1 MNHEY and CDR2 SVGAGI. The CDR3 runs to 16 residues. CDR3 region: CASSYSGGGRGEKLFF. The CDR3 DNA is TGTGCCAGCAGTTATAGCGGGGGGGGGCGCGGTGAAAAACTGTTTTTT.

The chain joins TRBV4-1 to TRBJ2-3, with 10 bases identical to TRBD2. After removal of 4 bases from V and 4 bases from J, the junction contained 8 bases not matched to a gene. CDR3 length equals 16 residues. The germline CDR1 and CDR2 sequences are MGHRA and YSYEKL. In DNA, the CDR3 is TGCGCCAGCAGCCCTATAAGCGGGGGGGCGGCAGATACGCAGTATTTT. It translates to CASSPISGGAADTQYF.

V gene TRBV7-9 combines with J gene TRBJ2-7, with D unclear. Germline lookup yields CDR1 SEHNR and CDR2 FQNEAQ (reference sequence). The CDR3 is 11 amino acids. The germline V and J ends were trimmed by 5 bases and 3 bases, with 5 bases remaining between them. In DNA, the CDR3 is TGTGCCAGCAGCGGGGACTACGAGCAGTACTTC. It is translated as CASSGDYEQYF.

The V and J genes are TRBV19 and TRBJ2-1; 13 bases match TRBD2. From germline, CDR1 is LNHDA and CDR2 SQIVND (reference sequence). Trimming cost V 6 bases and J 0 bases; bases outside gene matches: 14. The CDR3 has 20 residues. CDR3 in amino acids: CASRPGTSGTTPSSYNEQFF. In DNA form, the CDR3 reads TGTGCCAGTAGACCGGGGACTAGCGGGACTACCCCGAGCTCCTACAATGAGCAGTTCTTC.

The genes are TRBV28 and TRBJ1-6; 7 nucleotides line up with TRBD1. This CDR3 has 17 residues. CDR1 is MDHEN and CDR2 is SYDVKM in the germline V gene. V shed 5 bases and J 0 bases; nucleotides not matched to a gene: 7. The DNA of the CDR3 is TGTGCCAGCAGTCGACAGGGATCCAACTCCTATAATTCACCCCTCCACTTT. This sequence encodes CASSRQGSNSYNSPLHF.

This chain's CDR3 is CASRIQGSNYGYTF. The CDR3 nucleotides read TGCGCCAGCAGGATACAGGGTTCGAACTATGGCTACACCTTC. The chain couples TRBV4-1 to TRBJ1-2; D is possibly TRBD1 (6 bases). The CDR3 totals 14 residues. V lost 6 bases to trimming and J lost 2 bases, with 13 bases between them. The germline V gene encodes CDR1 MGHRA and CDR2 YSYEKL.

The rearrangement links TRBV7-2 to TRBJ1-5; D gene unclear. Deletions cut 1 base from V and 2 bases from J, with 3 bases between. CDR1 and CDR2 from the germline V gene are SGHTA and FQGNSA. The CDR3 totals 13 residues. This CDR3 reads CASSLVGNQPQHF. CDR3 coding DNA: TGTGCCAGCAGCTTAGTAGGCAATCAGCCCCAGCATTTT.

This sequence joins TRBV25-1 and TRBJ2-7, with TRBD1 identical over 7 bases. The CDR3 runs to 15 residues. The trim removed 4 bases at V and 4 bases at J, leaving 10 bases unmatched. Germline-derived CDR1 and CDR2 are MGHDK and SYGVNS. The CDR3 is CASSGRQGMGYEQYF. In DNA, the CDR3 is TGTGCCAGCAGTGGACGACAGGGTATGGGGTACGAGCAGTACTTC.

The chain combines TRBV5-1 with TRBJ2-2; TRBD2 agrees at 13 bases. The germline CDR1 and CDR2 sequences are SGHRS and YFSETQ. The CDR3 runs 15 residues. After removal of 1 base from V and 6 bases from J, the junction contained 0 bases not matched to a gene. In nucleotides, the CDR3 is TGCGCCAGCAGCTTGACTAGCGGGGGGGCCGGGGAGCTGTTTTTT. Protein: CASSLTSGGAGELFF.

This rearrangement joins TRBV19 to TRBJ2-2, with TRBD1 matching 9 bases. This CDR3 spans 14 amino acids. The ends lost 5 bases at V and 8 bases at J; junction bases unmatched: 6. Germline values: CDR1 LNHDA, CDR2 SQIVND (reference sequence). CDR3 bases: TGTGCCAGTAGTCCGTACAGGGGGCTTGGGGAGCTGTTTTTT. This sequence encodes CASSPYRGLGELFF. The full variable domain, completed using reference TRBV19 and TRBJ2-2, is DGGITQSPKYLFRKEGQNVTLSCEQNLNHDAMYWYRQDPGQGLRLIYYSQIVNDFQKGDIAEGYSVSREKKESFPLTVTSAQKNPTAFYLCASSPYRGLGELFFGEGSRLTVL.

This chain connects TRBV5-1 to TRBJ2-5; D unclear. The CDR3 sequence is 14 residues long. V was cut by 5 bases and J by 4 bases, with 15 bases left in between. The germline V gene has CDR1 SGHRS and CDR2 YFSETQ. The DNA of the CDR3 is TGCGCCAGCAGTATGGGTCGGGTGGGAGAGACCCAGTACTTC. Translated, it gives CASSMGRVGETQYF.

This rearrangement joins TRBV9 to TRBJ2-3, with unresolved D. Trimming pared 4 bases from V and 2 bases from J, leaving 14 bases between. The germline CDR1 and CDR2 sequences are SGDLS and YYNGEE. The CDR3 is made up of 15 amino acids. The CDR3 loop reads CASSPRKTLTDTQYF. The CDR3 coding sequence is TGTGCCAGCAGCCCCCGGAAGACCCTCACAGATACGCAGTATTTT.

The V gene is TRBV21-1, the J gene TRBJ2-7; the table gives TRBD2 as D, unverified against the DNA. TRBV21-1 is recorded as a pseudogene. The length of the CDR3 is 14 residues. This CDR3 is CASSRLAGGIEQYF. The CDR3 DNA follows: TGTGCCAGCAGCAGACTAGCGGGGGGGATAGAGCAGTACTTC.

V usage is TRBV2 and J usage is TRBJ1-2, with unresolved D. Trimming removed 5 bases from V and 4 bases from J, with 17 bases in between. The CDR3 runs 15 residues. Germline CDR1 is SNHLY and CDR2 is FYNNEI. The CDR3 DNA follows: TGTGCCAGCAGTCCTGGTGGGGAATCTAGCTATGGCTACACCTTC. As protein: CASSPGGESSYGYTF.

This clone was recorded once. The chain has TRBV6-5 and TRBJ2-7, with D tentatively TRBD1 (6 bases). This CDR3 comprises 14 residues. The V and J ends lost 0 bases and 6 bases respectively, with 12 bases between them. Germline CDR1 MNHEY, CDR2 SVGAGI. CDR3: CASSYSRTAGEQYF. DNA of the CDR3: TGTGCCAGCAGTTACTCCAGGACAGCAGGCGAGCAGTACTTC.

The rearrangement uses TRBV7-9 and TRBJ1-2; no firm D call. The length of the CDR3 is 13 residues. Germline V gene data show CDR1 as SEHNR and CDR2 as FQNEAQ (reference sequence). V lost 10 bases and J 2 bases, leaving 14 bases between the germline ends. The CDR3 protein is CATEGYRNYGYTF. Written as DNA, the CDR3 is TGTGCCACCGAAGGGTATCGGAACTATGGCTACACCTTC.

The CDR3 reads CASSLSFSGANVLTF. The CDR3 nucleotides are TGCGCCAGCAGCCTCTCATTCTCTGGGGCCAACGTCCTGACTTTC. The chain is built from TRBV4-1 and TRBJ2-6; D ambiguous. V lost 4 bases and J 0 bases, leaving 7 bases between the germline ends. CDR3 length: 15 amino acids. Germline V CDR1 and CDR2: MGHRA, YSYEKL.

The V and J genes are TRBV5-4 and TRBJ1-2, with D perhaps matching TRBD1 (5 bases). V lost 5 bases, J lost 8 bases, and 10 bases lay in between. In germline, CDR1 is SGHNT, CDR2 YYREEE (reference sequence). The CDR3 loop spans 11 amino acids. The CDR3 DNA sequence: TGTGCCAGCAGTGACAGCAGAGGCTACACCTTC. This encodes CASSDSRGYTF.

CDR3 in DNA: TGTGCCACCAGCAGGGGAGAAGGGGGGCGGACCAAACCGTACTTC. This sequence encodes CATSRGEGGRTKPYF. The chain is built from TRBV15 and TRBJ2-7; possibly TRBD1 or TRBD2 for D (6 bases each). V was trimmed by 3 bases and J by 12 bases, leaving 24 bases between them. Germline assignment: CDR1 LNHNV and CDR2 YYDKDF (reference sequence). The CDR3 extends over 15 amino acids.

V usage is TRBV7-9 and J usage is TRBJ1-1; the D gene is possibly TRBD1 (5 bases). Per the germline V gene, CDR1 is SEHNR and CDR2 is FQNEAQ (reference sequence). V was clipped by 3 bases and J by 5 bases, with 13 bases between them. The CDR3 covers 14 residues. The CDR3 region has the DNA TGTGCCAGCAGCTTGGGGGGGTTTGTTACTGAAGCTTTCTTT. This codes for CASSLGGFVTEAFF.

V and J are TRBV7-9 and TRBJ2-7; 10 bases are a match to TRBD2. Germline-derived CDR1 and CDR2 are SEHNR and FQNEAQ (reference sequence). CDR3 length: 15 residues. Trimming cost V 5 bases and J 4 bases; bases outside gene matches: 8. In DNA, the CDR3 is TGTGCCAGCAGCGGGCTACTAGCGGGAACTTACGAGCAGTACTTC. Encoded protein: CASSGLLAGTYEQYF.

CDR3 sequence reads: CASSRRGQGHQPQHF. The CDR3 DNA reads TGTGCCAGCAGCAGGAGGGGACAGGGTCATCAGCCCCAGCATTTT. V usage is TRBV7-2 and J usage is TRBJ1-5; 9 bases are shared with TRBD1. The CDR3 is 15 residues long. Trimming at V came to 5 bases and at J to 5 bases, leaving 7 bases not matched to a gene. CDR1 and CDR2 from the germline V gene are SGHTA and FQGNSA.